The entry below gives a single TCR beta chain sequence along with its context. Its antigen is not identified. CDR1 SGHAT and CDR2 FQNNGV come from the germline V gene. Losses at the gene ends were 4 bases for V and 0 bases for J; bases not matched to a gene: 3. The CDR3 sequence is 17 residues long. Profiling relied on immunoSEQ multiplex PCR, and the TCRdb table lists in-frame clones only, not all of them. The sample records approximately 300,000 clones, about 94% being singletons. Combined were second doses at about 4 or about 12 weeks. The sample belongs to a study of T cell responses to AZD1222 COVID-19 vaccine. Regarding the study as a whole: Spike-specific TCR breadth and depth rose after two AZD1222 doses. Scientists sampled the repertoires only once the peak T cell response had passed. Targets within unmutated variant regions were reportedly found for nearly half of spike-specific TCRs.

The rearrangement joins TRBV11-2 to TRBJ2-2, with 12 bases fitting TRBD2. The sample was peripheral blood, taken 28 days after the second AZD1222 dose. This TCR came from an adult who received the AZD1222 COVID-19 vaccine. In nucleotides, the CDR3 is TGTGCCAGCAGCTCGCGACTAGCGGGGGCGAACACCGGGGAGCTGTTTTTT. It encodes CASSSRLAGANTGELFF.